These T cell receptor beta chains were read from a single sample in a study of cytomegalovirus exposure and HLA in healthy donors. Data came from immunoSEQ multiplex PCR; TCRdb stores just in-frame clones and leaves some out. The repertoire holds 150,000 to 200,000 clones, roughly 80% seen once, with around 2.3% in the top ten. Source material: PBMCs. The receptors stem from a man in his fifties in good health and CMV-seropositive. Each CDR3 is given with its conserved first and last residue. A D gene is named only where the DNA matches it firmly. Size is omitted from some rows. Given values are once, few, many or a class for expanded clones.

j_call d_call clone_size v_call cdr3_nt cdr3_aa
TRBJ1-2 TRBD1 - TRBV19 TGTGCCAGTAGCCCGGGACAGGGCTATGGCTACACCTTC CASSPGQGYGYTF
TRBJ2-2 - - TRBV6-5 TGTGCCAGCAATGTCCAAACGAACACCGGGGAGCTGTTTTTT CASNVQTNTGELFF
TRBJ1-5 TRBD1 - TRBV6-5 TGTGCCAGCAGTTACGGCGACAGGGCGCCCCAGCATTTT CASSYGDRAPQHF
TRBJ1-5 TRBD1 - TRBV12-5 TGTGCTAGTGGTTTGCCTACAGGGGGCGAGGGGCCCCAGCATTTT CASGLPTGGEGPQHF
TRBJ1-3 TRBD1 few TRBV29-1 TGCAGCGTGGGGACAGGGAGTCCTGGAAACACCATATATTTT CSVGTGSPGNTIYF
TRBJ2-7 TRBD1 - TRBV5-4 TGTGCCAGCAGACTAACACAGGGGACCTACGAGCAGTACTTC CASRLTQGTYEQYF
TRBJ1-6 - - TRBV5-8 TGTGCCAGCAATGAGGTCACAGGGAGCTCCTATAATTCACCCCTCCACTTT CASNEVTGSSYNSPLHF
TRBJ1-5 - once TRBV7-9 TGTGCCAGCAGCTTGGGGACAAATCAGCCCCAGCATTTT CASSLGTNQPQHF
TRBJ1-4 TRBD1 - TRBV19 TGTGCCAGTACTCCAATCCGGGACAGGGGAGAAAAACTGTTTTTT CASTPIRDRGEKLFF
TRBJ2-3 - - TRBV15 TGTGCCACCAGCAGAGGGACATCTCTGCAGATGACTAGCACAGATACGCAGTATTTT CATSRGTSLQMTSTDTQYF
TRBJ1-2 - - TRBV2 TGTGCCAGCAGGGAGGGGTATAGCGATGGCTACACCTTC CASREGYSDGYTF
TRBJ2-7 TRBD2 - TRBV7-8 TGTGCCAGCAGCTTAGTTGCGGGGGTTCCCTACGAGCAGTACTTC CASSLVAGVPYEQYF
TRBJ2-1 - - TRBV7-7 TGTGCCAGCAGCTTAACCGGGGGACCCTACAATGAGCAGTTCTTC CASSLTGGPYNEQFF
TRBJ1-1 - - TRBV28 TGTGCCAGCACCTCGGGGGGAACTGAAGCTTTCTTT CASTSGGTEAFF
TRBJ2-2 - - TRBV6-5 TGTGCCAGCAGTTATGGAGCGGGCACCGGGGAGCTGTTTTTT CASSYGAGTGELFF
TRBJ2-3 TRBD2 once TRBV5-4 TGTGCCAGCAGCTTGGCGGGGGGGGCAGGGGATACGCAGTATTTT CASSLAGGAGDTQYF
TRBJ1-2 - - TRBV15 TGTGCCACCAGCCAAGCAGGGGCGCGGATGTATGGCTACACCTTC CATSQAGARMYGYTF
TRBJ1-6 - - TRBV9 TGTGCCAGCAGCCTCGAGGGCAGTCATAATTCACCCCTCCACTTT CASSLEGSHNSPLHF
TRBJ2-5 TRBD1 - TRBV11-1 TGTGCCAGCAGCTCACAGGGGGAATCCTCGGAGACCCAGTACTTC CASSSQGESSETQYF
TRBJ2-7 - - TRBV5-4 TGTGCCAGCAGCTTGGCCTACCGACAGGAAGGCTACGAGCAGTACTTC CASSLAYRQEGYEQYF
TRBJ1-1 TRBD1 few TRBV7-3 TGTGCCAGCAGCGCGACAGGGGGCGCGCACACTGAAGCTTTCTTT CASSATGGAHTEAFF
TRBJ1-3 TRBD1 once TRBV11-2 TGTGCCAGCAGCTCCACCAGGGGGACTGGAAACACCATATATTTT CASSSTRGTGNTIYF
TRBJ2-5 - - TRBV7-9 TGTGCCAGTTCACGGAGCGCGTCTCAAGAGACCCAGTACTTC CASSRSASQETQYF
TRBJ1-6 - - TRBV23-1 TGCGCCAGCAGTCTTGCAGAGGGGGATAAACCACCCCTCCACTTT CASSLAEGDKPPLHF
TRBJ1-1 - - TRBV7-9 TGTGCCAGCAGCTTTGGTTTAGGAGGGAACACTGAAGCTTTCTTT CASSFGLGGNTEAFF
TRBJ1-2 - - TRBV6-4 TGTGCCAGCAGCCCCGGGAGAGCCTATGGCTACACCTTC CASSPGRAYGYTF
TRBJ2-5 TRBD2 - TRBV27 TGTGCCAGCAGTTTGGGGGGACTAGCGGGGAATCAAGAGACCCAGTACTTC CASSLGGLAGNQETQYF
TRBJ1-5 - - TRBV10-3 TGTGCCATCGGTGAGGGGGGAGGAAATCAGCCCCAGCATTTT CAIGEGGGNQPQHF
TRBJ2-5 - - TRBV5-4 TGTGCCAGCAGCTTGGAGGGGGTACAGGGAAATTGGGAGACCCAGTACTTC CASSLEGVQGNWETQYF
TRBJ2-5 - - TRBV7-2 TGTGCCAGCAGCCTCCAGGGTGGGCAAGAGACCCAGTACTTC CASSLQGGQETQYF
TRBJ1-6 TRBD1 - TRBV19 TGTGCCAGTGATACAGGGGTGGGCTCACCCCTCCACTTT CASDTGVGSPLHF
TRBJ1-6 - - TRBV6-5 TGTGCCAGCACCTCGCCGGGGTTTTATAATTCACCCCTCCACTTT CASTSPGFYNSPLHF
TRBJ1-2 - once TRBV9 TGTGCCAGCAGCGTACTCCCGGGGCCAGGGGTGAACTATGGCTACACCTTC CASSVLPGPGVNYGYTF
TRBJ1-4 - - TRBV6-9 TGTGCCAGCAATTTCGACAGAACAAAACTGTTTTTT CASNFDRTKLFF
TRBJ2-7 TRBD1 - TRBV9 TGTGCCAGCAGCGTAGAAGCAGGGGGCTACGAGCAGTACTTC CASSVEAGGYEQYF
TRBJ2-5 - few TRBV7-9 TGTGCCAGCAGTTACTTAGAGACCCAGTACTTC CASSYLETQYF
TRBJ2-7 - - TRBV4-1 TGCGCCAGCAGCCTGGACCTGACTAGGCCTTACGAGCAGTACTTC CASSLDLTRPYEQYF
TRBJ2-1 TRBD2 - TRBV5-4 TGTGCCAGCAGCTCCGCGGGGGGCCCCCCCAATGAGCAGTTCTTC CASSSAGGPPNEQFF
TRBJ2-4 TRBD1 - TRBV30 TGTGCCTGGAGTCCCCGGGACAGAGGCATTCAGTACTTC CAWSPRDRGIQYF
TRBJ1-5 - - TRBV9 TGTGCCAGCAGCGTAAGCCCCCCAAAGTATTATAGCAATCAGCCCCAGCATTTT CASSVSPPKYYSNQPQHF
TRBJ2-2 - - TRBV7-7 TGTGCTAGCAGCTTTCATTCAGGGGTTAACACCGGGGAGCTGTTTTTT CASSFHSGVNTGELFF
TRBJ1-2 TRBD1 - TRBV19 TGTGCCAGTAGTTCCGGACGACAGGGCTATGGCTACACCTTC CASSSGRQGYGYTF
TRBJ1-4 - - TRBV6-5 TGTGCCAGCAGTTACGACAGTCTAACAACTAATGAAAAACTGTTTTTT CASSYDSLTTNEKLFF
TRBJ2-3 TRBD2 few TRBV10-3 TGTGCCATCAGTGAGCTGATTAGCGGGGGCTTCACAGATACGCAGTATTTT CAISELISGGFTDTQYF
TRBJ1-6 - - TRBV5-6 TGTGCCAGCAGTATGGCGGTACAGGGACATAATTCACCCCTCCACTTT CASSMAVQGHNSPLHF
TRBJ2-5 - few TRBV5-4 TGTGCCAGCAGCTTGGCCCAGAGACTGACAGACCAAGAGACCCAGTACTTC CASSLAQRLTDQETQYF
TRBJ2-7 TRBD1 - TRBV5-1 TGCGCCAGCAGCTTGGCAACCGACAGGGCTTTCTCCGAGCAGTACTTC CASSLATDRAFSEQYF
TRBJ1-3 TRBD1 - TRBV11-2 TGTGCCAGCAGCAGACAGGGAGACTCTGGAAACACCATATATTTT CASSRQGDSGNTIYF
TRBJ2-7 TRBD2 - TRBV4-2 TGTGCCAGCAGCCAAGAAGTGGCTAGCGGTAGCTACGAGCAGTACTTC CASSQEVASGSYEQYF